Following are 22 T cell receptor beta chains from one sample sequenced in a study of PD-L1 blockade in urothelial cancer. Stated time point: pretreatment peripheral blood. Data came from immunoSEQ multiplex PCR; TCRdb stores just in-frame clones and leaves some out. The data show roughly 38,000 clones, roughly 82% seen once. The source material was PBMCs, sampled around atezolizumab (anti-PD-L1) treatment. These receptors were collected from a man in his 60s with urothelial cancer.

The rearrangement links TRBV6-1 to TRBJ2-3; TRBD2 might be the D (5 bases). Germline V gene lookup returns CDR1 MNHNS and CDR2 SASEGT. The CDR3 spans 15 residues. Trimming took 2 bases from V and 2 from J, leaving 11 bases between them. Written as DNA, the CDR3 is TGTGCCAGCAGTGAAAGGTTGACTATCACAGATACGCAGTATTTT. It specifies CASSERLTITDTQYF.

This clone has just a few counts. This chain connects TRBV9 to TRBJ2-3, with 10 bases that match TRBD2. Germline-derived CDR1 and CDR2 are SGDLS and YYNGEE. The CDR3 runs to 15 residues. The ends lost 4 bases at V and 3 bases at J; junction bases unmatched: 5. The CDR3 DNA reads TGTGCCAGCAGCTACAGCGGGGGGGCAACAGATACGCAGTATTTT. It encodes CASSYSGGATDTQYF. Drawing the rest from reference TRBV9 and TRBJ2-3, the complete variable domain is DSGVTQTPKHLITATGQRVTLRCSPRSGDLSVYWYQQSLDQGLQFLIQYYNGEERAKGNILERFSAQQFPDLHSELNLSSLELGDSALYFCASSYSGGATDTQYFGPGTRLTVL.

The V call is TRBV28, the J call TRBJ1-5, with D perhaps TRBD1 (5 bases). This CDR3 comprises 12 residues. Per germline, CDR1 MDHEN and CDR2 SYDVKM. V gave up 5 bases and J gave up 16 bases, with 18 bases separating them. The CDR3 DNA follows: TGTGCCAGCAGTCATGCCGGGGGGGGATCTCATTTT. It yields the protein CASSHAGGGSHF.

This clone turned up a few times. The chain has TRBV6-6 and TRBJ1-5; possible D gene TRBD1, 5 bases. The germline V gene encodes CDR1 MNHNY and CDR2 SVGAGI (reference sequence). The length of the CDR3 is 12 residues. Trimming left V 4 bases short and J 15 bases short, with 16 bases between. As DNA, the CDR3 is TGTGCCAGCAGTTGGGGGGTGCGTTATTCGCATTTT. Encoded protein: CASSWGVRYSHF.

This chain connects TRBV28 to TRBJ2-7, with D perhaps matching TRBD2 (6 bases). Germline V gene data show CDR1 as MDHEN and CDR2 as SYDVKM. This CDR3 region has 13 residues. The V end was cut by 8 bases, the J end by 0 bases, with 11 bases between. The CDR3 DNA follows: TGTGCCAGCGCCCTGACTAGCTCCTACGAGCAGTACTTC. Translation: CASALTSSYEQYF.

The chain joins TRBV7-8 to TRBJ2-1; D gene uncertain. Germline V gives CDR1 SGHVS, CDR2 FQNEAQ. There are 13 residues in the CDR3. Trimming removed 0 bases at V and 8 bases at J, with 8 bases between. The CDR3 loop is CASSLAFSDEQFF. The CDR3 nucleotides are TGTGCCAGCAGCTTAGCCTTCTCGGATGAGCAGTTCTTC.

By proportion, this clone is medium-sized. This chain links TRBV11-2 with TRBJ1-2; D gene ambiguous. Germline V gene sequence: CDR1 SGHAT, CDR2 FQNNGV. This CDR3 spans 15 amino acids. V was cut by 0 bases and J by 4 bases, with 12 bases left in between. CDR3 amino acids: CASSLDLQALYGYTF. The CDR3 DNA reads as TGTGCCAGCAGCTTAGATCTGCAGGCTCTCTATGGCTACACCTTC.

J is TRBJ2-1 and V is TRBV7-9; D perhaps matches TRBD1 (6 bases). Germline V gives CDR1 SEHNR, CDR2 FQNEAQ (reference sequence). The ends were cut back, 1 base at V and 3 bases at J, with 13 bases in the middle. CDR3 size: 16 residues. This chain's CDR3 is CASSLVLGADYNEQFF. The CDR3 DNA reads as TGTGCCAGCAGCTTAGTCCTGGGGGCCGACTACAATGAGCAGTTCTTC.

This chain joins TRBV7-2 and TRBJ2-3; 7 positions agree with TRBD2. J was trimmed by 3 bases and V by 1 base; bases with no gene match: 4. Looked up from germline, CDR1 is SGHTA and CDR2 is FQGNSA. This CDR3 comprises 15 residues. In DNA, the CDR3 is TGTGCCAGCAGCTTAGAACCTAGCGGAACAGATACGCAGTATTTT. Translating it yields CASSLEPSGTDTQYF.

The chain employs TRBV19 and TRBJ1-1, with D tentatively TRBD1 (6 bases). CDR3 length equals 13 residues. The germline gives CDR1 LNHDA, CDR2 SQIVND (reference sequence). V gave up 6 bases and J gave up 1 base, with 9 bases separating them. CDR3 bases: TGTGCCAGTAGCATGGGACAGAACACTGAAGCTTTCTTT. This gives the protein CASSMGQNTEAFF.

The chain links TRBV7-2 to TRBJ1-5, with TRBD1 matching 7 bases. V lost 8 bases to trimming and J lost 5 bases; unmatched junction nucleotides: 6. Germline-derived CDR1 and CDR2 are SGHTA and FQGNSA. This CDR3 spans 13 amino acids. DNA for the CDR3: TGTGCCAGCGCTAAGGGGGCGGATCAGCCCCAGCATTTT. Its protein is CASAKGADQPQHF.

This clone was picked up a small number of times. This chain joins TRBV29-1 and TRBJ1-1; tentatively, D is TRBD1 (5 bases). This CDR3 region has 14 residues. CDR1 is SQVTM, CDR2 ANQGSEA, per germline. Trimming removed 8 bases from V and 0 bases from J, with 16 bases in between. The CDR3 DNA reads TGCAGCATTCGGGGGGAGCCAATGAACACTGAAGCTTTCTTT. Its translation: CSIRGEPMNTEAFF.

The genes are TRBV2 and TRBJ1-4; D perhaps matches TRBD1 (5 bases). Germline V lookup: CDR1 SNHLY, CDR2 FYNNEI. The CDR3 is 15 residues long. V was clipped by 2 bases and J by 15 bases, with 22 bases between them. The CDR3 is CASSERGPILRRVFF. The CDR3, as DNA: TGTGCCAGCAGTGAAAGGGGACCTATCTTGCGGAGGGTGTTTTTT.

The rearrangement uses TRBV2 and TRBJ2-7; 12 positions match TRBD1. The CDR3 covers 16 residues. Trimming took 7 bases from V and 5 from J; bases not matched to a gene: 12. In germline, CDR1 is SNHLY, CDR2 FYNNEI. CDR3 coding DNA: TGTGCCAGCACTTACGCTCCGGGACAGGGGGCCAACGAGCAGTACTTC. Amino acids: CASTYAPGQGANEQYF.

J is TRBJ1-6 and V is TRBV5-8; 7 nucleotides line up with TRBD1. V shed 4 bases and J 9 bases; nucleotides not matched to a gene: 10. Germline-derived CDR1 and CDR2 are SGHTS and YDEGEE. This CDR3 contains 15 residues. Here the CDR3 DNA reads TGTGCCAGCAGCAGGGAGACAGGGTTCGGTTCACCCCTCCACTTT. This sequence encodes CASSRETGFGSPLHF.

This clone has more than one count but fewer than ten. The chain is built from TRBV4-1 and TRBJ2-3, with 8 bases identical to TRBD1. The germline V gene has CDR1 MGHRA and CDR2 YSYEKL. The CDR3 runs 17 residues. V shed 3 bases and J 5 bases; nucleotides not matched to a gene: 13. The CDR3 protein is CASSQGRQGRIGDTQYF. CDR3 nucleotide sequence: TGCGCCAGCAGCCAGGGCCGACAGGGGCGGATAGGAGATACGCAGTATTTT.

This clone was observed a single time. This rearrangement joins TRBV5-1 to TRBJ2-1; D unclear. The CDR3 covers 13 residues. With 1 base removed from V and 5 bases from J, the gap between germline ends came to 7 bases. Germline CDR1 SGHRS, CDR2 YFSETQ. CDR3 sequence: CASSLTDNNEQFF. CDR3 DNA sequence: TGCGCCAGCAGCTTGACAGACAACAATGAGCAGTTCTTC.

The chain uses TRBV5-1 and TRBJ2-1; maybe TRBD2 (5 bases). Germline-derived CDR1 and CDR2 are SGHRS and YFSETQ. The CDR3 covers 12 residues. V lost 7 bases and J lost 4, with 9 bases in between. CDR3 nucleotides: TGCGCCAGCGCCCGGGAATACAATGAGCAGTTCTTC. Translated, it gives CASAREYNEQFF.

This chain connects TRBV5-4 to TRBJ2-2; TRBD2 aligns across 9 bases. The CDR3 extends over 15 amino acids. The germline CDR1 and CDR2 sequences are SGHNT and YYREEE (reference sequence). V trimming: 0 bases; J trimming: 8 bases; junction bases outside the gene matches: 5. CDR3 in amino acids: CASSLDGTSRGELFF. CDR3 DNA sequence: TGTGCCAGCAGCTTGGATGGGACTAGCAGGGGGGAGCTGTTTTTT.

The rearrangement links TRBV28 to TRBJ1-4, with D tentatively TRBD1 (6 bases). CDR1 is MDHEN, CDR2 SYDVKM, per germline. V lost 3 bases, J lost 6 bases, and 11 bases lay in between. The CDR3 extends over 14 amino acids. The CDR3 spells CASSFQGRDEKLFF. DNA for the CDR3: TGTGCCAGCAGTTTTCAGGGGAGGGATGAAAAACTGTTTTTT.

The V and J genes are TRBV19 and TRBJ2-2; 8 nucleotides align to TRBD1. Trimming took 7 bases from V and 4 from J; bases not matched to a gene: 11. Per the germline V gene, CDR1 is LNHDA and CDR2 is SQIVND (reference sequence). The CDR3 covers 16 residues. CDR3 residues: CASTLGTGGITGELFF. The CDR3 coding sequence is TGTGCCAGTACTTTAGGGACAGGAGGGATCACCGGGGAGCTGTTTTTT.

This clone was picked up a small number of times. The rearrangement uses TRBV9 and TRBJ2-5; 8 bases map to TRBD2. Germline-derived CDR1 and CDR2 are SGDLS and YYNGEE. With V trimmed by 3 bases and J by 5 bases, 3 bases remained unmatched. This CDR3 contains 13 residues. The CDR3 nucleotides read TGTGCCAGCAGCGCGGGAGGGGGGGAGACCCAGTACTTC. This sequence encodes CASSAGGGETQYF.